This T cell receptor beta chain was captured in a study of T cell changes during pregnancy in multiple sclerosis. The CDR3 extends over 13 amino acids. V dropped 4 bases and J dropped 6 bases, with 13 bases sitting between them. Germline V lookup: CDR1 SQVTM, CDR2 ANQGSEA. The assay was immunoSEQ multiplex PCR, and TCRdb's table has in-frame clones only and misses some. The sample lists under 80,000 clones; roughly 92% were seen once. The sequenced sample was peripheral blood, obtained after pregnancy. The chain links TRBV29-1 to TRBJ2-1, with TRBD1 as a possible D gene (6 bases). This TCR was recovered from a female donor in good health, enrolled as a control in a pregnancy study. The CDR3 sequence is CSVGRGRLNEQFF. CDR3 sequence (DNA): TGCAGCGTTGGCAGGGGCCGCCTCAATGAGCAGTTCTTC.